This T cell receptor beta chain emerged from a study of cytomegalovirus exposure and HLA in healthy donors. Background on the study: The approximately 680 first-cohort repertoires and the roughly 130 validation repertoires shared the same platform, a later analysis reported.

Comments on this clone: Its antigen is unidentified.

Trimming shortened V by 7 bases and J by 5 bases, and 13 bases separated the two germline ends. Germline assignment: CDR1 SNHLY and CDR2 FYNNEI. This CDR3 is 13 amino acids long. Separate from the approximately 670-subject first cohort, the roughly 120-subject validation cohort was the one that the donors belonged to. Generated by immunoSEQ multiplex PCR, the TCRdb table keeps only in-frame clones and is missing some. Of around 190,000 clones listed, approximately 86% were seen once; the top ten hold 6% to 8%. Study-level results: The study designated fewer than 200 TCR beta chains cytomegalovirus-associated. Specific recognition of CMV antigens was confirmed in vitro for a few chains (all CMV-associated).

The genes are TRBV2 and TRBJ2-3; D unresolved. Sequencing used PBMCs. The source is a man under 40 in good health and CMV-seropositive. CDR3: CASTGSGLDTQYF. As DNA, the CDR3 is TGTGCCAGCACTGGGTCTGGGCTAGATACGCAGTATTTT.